The 10 T cell receptor beta chains below come from one sample, sequenced in a study of blood T cells in healthy people across ages. Together with a sample-barcoded 5' primer, a J-beta primer mix was included in a second PCR lasting roughly 7 to 11 cycles. TCRdb ran MiXCR on the 5' RACE reads and lists one entry per CDR3 protein. The repertoire holds 800,000 or so distinct CDR3 sequences, with roughly 46% as singletons. Material: blood. The receptor source for this set is an elderly man in good health.

The genes are TRBV29-1 and TRBJ2-5; a possible D gene is TRBD1 (5 bases). The end of the DNA aligns better with TRBJ2-7, so the J call may be wrong. The CDR3 covers 11 residues. CDR1 and CDR2 (germline): SQVTM, ANQGSEA. CDR3 in amino acids: CSVLQDYEQYF. For the CDR3, the DNA is TGCAGCGTTTTACAGGATTACGAGCAGTACTTC.

The gene calls are TRBV4-2 and TRBJ2-5; D not certain. The length of the CDR3 is 17 residues. Germline V CDR1 and CDR2: LGHNA, YNFKEQ. Trimming shortened V by 0 bases and J by 3 bases, and 17 bases separated the two germline ends. DNA for the CDR3: TGTGCCAGCAGCCAAGATGGCGCGGTCGCTCGTGAAGAGACCCAGTACTTC. Encoded protein: CASSQDGAVAREETQYF.

This chain links TRBV24-1 with TRBJ2-7, with 11 bases matching TRBD1. The CDR3 is made up of 16 amino acids. Per the germline V gene, CDR1 is KGHDR and CDR2 is SFDVKD. V lost 2 bases, J lost 3 bases, and 5 bases stayed unmatched. This CDR3 is CATSDSRDRGGYEQYF. CDR3 DNA: TGTGCCACCAGTGATTCGCGGGACAGGGGGGGCTACGAGCAGTACTTC.

This clonotype has a count of ten or more. The chain uses TRBV5-1 and TRBJ2-5, with 11 bases that match TRBD2. This CDR3 comprises 16 residues. V lost 0 bases and J lost 5; bases outside the gene matches: 6. Germline-derived CDR1 and CDR2 are SGHRS and YFSETQ. In DNA, the CDR3 is TGCGCCAGCAGCTTGGGGGTACTAGCGGGAGAGGAGACCCAGTACTTC. Translated: CASSLGVLAGEETQYF. Looking up the rest from reference TRBV5-1 and TRBJ2-5 gives the full variable domain: KAGVTQTPRYLIKTRGQQVTLSCSPISGHRSVSWYQQTPGQGLQFLFEYFSETQRNKGNFPGRFSGRQFSNSRSEMNVSTLELGDSALYLCASSLGVLAGEETQYFGPGTRLLVL.

V gene TRBV5-1 combines with J gene TRBJ2-7, with a possible D match to TRBD1 (5 bases). The germline gives CDR1 SGHRS, CDR2 YFSETQ. The CDR3 is 14 amino acids. Deletions cut 0 bases from V and 7 bases from J, with 14 bases between. The CDR3 region is CASSLGGASSEQYF. DNA for the CDR3: TGCGCCAGCAGCTTGGGGGGCGCTTCGAGTGAGCAGTACTTC. The complete variable domain, with remaining parts taken from reference TRBV5-1 and TRBJ2-7, reads KAGVTQTPRYLIKTRGQQVTLSCSPISGHRSVSWYQQTPGQGLQFLFEYFSETQRNKGNFPGRFSGRQFSNSRSEMNVSTLELGDSALYLCASSLGGASSEQYFGPGTRLTVT.

The V call is TRBV9, the J call TRBJ2-7, with D perhaps TRBD1 or TRBD2 (5 bases each). This CDR3 has 16 amino acids. V was pared by 0 bases and J by 7 bases, with 20 bases between. Germline V gene lookup returns CDR1 SGDLS and CDR2 YYNGEE. The DNA of the CDR3 is TGTGCCAGCAGCGTAGAAGAGGGGTTGATGTACAATGAGCAGTACTTC. It yields the protein CASSVEEGLMYNEQYF.

V usage is TRBV4-3 and J usage is TRBJ2-5, with 10 bases fitting TRBD2. CDR3 length equals 16 residues. CDR1 is LGHNA, CDR2 YSLEER, per germline. V shed 8 bases, J shed 4 bases, and the junction held 13 bases outside the gene matches. CDR3 residues: CASGSGLAGGIETQYF. CDR3 nucleotides: TGCGCCAGCGGGTCAGGTTTAGCGGGAGGTATAGAGACCCAGTACTTC.

This chain connects TRBV2 to TRBJ2-6; D call uncertain. The V gene lost 7 bases and the J gene lost 4 bases, with 14 bases spanning the gap. Looked up from germline, CDR1 is SNHLY and CDR2 is FYNNEI. This CDR3 comprises 15 residues. This CDR3 reads CASNFGPSGANVLTF. In DNA form, the CDR3 reads TGTGCCAGCAACTTTGGGCCCTCAGGGGCCAACGTCCTGACTTTC.

This clonotype has a handful of counts. The rearrangement uses TRBV5-1 and TRBJ2-7, with D possibly called TRBD1 or TRBD2 (5 bases each). Trimming took off 3 bases at V and 7 bases at J, with 14 bases between the two ends. The germline CDR1 and CDR2 sequences are SGHRS and YFSETQ. The CDR3 has 13 amino acids. CDR3 coding DNA: TGCGCCAGCAGCTCAGAACCGGGGCTTGAGCAGTACTTC. This gives the protein CASSSEPGLEQYF.

The J gene is TRBJ2-5, the V gene TRBV4-2, with 8 bases lining up with TRBD2. CDR3 size: 15 residues. Per germline, CDR1 LGHNA and CDR2 YNFKEQ. J lost 4 bases, V lost 1 base, and 5 bases had no gene match. The CDR3 DNA is TGTGCCAGCAGCCAAGCGGGAGGGGTGAGAGAGACCCAGTACTTC. Its protein is CASSQAGGVRETQYF.